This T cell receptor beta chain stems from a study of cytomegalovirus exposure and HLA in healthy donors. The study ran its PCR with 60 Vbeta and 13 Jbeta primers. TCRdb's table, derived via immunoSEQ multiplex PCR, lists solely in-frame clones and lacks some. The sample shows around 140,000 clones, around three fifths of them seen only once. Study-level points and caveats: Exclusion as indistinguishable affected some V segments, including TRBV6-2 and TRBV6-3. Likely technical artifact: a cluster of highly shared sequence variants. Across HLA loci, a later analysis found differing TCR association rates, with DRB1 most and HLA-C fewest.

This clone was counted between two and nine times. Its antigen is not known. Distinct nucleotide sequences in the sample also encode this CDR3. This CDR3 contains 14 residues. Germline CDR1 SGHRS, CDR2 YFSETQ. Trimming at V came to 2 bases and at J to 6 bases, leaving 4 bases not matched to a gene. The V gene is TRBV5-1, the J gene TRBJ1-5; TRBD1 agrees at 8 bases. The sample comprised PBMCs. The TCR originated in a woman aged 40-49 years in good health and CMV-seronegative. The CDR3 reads CASSLGQGGQPQHF. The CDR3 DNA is TGCGCCAGCAGCTTAGGACAGGGAGGTCAGCCCCAGCATTTT.